This entry concerns a single T cell receptor beta chain. Its target is not known. The data derive from a study of response to subunit inactivated influenza vaccine. Study-level points and caveats: Every seasonal influenza vaccination brings in few new T cells, the authors suggested.

TCRdb fed the RT-PCR reads into MiXCR, producing one record per CDR3 protein. The data show some 800,000 distinct CDR3 sequences, with 20% to 25% seen just once and roughly 10% held by the top ten. Germline lookup yields CDR1 LGHNA and CDR2 YSLEER. The J segment lost 4 bases and the V segment lost 4 bases, leaving 14 bases of the junction unmatched. The CDR3 runs to 19 residues. This TCR was sampled from a man between 45 and 60 years old who received an inactivated influenza vaccine. The chain carries TRBV4-3 and TRBJ2-1; TRBD2 aligns across 12 bases. The sequenced sample was PBMCs from blood, obtained 5 to 6 days after vaccination. CDR3 in DNA: TGCGCCAGCAGCCCCCATTATCTGCTAGCGGGAGGGCCTTACAATGAGCAGTTCTTC. The encoded protein is CASSPHYLLAGGPYNEQFF.